Listed below are T cell receptor beta chains from one sample, sequenced in a study of blood T cell repertoires in COVID-19. Repertoires were generated with immunoSEQ multiplex PCR, while TCRdb's copy carries only in-frame clones and drops some. The sample has around 94,000 clones, about 86% seen once; the top ten hold about 6.3%. Input material: peripheral blood. The origin of the receptors is a man in his 60s with acute or convalescent COVID-19. Both conserved end residues are part of each CDR3. Fields, in order: J gene, clone size, V gene, CDR3 length, D gene, CDR3 DNA, CDR3 protein. D genes are given only for firm matches. Clone size is given for some rows only: seen once, a few or many times, or a class if the clone is expanded.

TRBJ2-7,NA,TRBV3-1/TRBV3-2,13,TRBD1,TGTGCCAGCAGCCAAAGTGACAGGGGCGAGCAGTACTTC,CASSQSDRGEQYF
TRBJ1-2,NA,TRBV5-1,17,TRBD1,TGCGCCAGCAGCCCCTACTGGCAGGGGGCTGGTGACTATGGCTACACCTTC,CASSPYWQGAGDYGYTF
TRBJ1-4,NA,TRBV6-5,15,TRBD1,TGTGCCAGCAGTTCCCTCGGGACAGGGCGTGAAAAACTGTTTTTT,CASSSLGTGREKLFF
TRBJ2-7,NA,TRBV19,12,TRBD1,TGTGCCAGTAGTCCCAGGGGGCACGAGCAGTACTTC,CASSPRGHEQYF
TRBJ1-5,NA,TRBV2,14,NA,TGTGCCAGCAGTGAAGGGGCAGTCAATCAGCCCCAGCATTTT,CASSEGAVNQPQHF
TRBJ1-4,few,TRBV3-1/TRBV3-2,13,NA,TGTGCCAGCAGCCAAGGGGGGGGGAGGAAACTGTTTTTT,CASSQGGGRKLFF
TRBJ1-2,NA,TRBV4-3,15,TRBD1,TGCGCCAGCAGCCAAGGGCTGACAGGGAACTATGGCTACACCTTC,CASSQGLTGNYGYTF
TRBJ2-4,NA,TRBV27,14,TRBD1,TGTGCCAGCAGTTTGAGACAGGGGGGAGGCATTCAGTACTTC,CASSLRQGGGIQYF
TRBJ2-3,NA,TRBV29-1,13,TRBD2,TGCAGCGTTGAAGAGGGAGGGACAGATACGCAGTATTTT,CSVEEGGTDTQYF
TRBJ2-2,NA,TRBV7-6,16,NA,TGTGCCAGCAGCTTAGCGTTACAGGGCGGGACCGGGGAGCTGTTTTTT,CASSLALQGGTGELFF
TRBJ1-3,NA,TRBV7-6,16,TRBD1,TGTGCCAGCAGCTTGGGACAGCTCCGCTCTGGAAACACCATATATTTT,CASSLGQLRSGNTIYF
TRBJ1-5,NA,TRBV3-1/TRBV3-2,14,NA,TGTGCCAGCAGACAGGGTGGCGTGGGTCAGCCCCAGCATTTT,CASRQGGVGQPQHF
TRBJ1-2,few,TRBV12-3/TRBV12-4,12,NA,TGTGCCAGCAGTTCGGGATTCTATGGCTACACCTTC,CASSSGFYGYTF
TRBJ1-1,NA,TRBV5-4,13,NA,TGTGCCAGCAGCGTCCCCTGGGGGCGCGAAGCTTTCTTT,CASSVPWGREAFF
TRBJ2-2,NA,TRBV2,13,NA,TGTGCCAGCATAGAGGGAAACACCGGGGAGCTGTTTTTT,CASIEGNTGELFF
TRBJ2-7,NA,TRBV30,17,TRBD2,TGTGCCTGGAGTGTACAAGCGGGGAACCCCTCCTCCTACGAGCAGTACTTC,CAWSVQAGNPSSYEQYF